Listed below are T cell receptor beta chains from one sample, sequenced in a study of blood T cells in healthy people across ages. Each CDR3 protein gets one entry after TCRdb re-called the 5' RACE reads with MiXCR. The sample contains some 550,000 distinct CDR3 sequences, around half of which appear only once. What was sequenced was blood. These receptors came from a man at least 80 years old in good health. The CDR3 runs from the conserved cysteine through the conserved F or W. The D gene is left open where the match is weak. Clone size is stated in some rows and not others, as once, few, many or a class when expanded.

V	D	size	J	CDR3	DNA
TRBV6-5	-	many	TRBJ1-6	CASSQLGGRGSPLHF	TGTGCCAGCAGTCAACTGGGGGGGCGAGGATCACCCCTCCACTTT
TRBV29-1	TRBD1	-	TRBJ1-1	CSVEGQGVLNTEAFF	TGCAGCGTTGAGGGACAGGGGGTATTGAACACTGAAGCTTTCTTT
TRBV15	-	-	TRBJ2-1	CATSIIGRYNEQFF	TGTGCCACCAGCATAATCGGACGGTACAATGAGCAGTTCTTC
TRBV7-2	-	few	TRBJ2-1	CASSRTGNNEQFF	TGTGCCAGCAGCAGAACAGGGAACAATGAGCAGTTCTTC
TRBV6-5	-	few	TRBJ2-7	CASSYLGGGAEQYF	TGTGCCAGCAGTTACTTGGGGGGGGGGGCCGAGCAGTACTTC
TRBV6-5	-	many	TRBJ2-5	CASSSRHAGPLQETQYF	TGCGCCAGCAGTTCGCGGCACGCAGGGCCCCTCCAAGAGACCCAGTACTTC
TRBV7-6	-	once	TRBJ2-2	CASSFRVSVESNTGELFF	TGTGCCAGCAGCTTCCGTGTTAGCGTCGAATCGAACACCGGGGAGCTGTTTTTT
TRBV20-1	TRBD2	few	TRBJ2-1	CSARDRTSGSYNEQFF	TGCAGTGCTAGAGATCGAACTAGCGGTTCCTACAATGAGCAGTTCTTC
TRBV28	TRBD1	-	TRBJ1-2	CASSFIGTGPNYGYTF	TGTGCCAGCAGCTTCATCGGGACAGGTCCCAACTATGGCTACACCTTC
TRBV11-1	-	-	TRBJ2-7	CASSPRGLSSYEQYF	TGTGCCAGCAGCCCCCGGGGCCTCAGCTCCTACGAGCAGTACTTC
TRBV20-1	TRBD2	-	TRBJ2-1	CSARPGLAGGNYNEQFF	TGCAGTGCTAGACCAGGACTAGCGGGGGGGAACTACAATGAGCAGTTCTTC
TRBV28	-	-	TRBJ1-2	CASSSLGNGPAYGYTF	TGTGCCAGCAGTTCCCTAGGCAATGGTCCGGCCTATGGCTACACCTTC
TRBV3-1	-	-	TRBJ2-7	CASRGWGAVEQYF	TGTGCCAGCAGGGGCTGGGGTGCCGTGGAGCAGTACTTC
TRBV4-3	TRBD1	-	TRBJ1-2	CASSQPGGGQGARGYTF	TGCGCCAGCAGCCAACCGGGAGGGGGACAGGGGGCGAGAGGCTACACCTTC
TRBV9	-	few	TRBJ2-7	CASSVDGAAPYEQYF	TGTGCCAGCAGCGTAGATGGAGCCGCCCCCTACGAGCAGTACTTC
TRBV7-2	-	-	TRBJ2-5	CASSVRDRQYF	TGTGCCAGCAGCGTCCGGGATAGGCAGTACTTC
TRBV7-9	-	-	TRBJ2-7	CASSLALAVSRQYF	TGTGCCAGCAGCTTAGCGCTGGCGGTGAGTAGGCAGTACTTC
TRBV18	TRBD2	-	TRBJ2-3	CASSPLLRGGIADTQYF	TGTGCCAGCTCACCACTTCTGCGGGGGGGCATTGCAGATACGCAGTATTTT
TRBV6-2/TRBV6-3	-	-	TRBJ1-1	CASSYQAGNTEAFF	TGTGCCAGCAGTTACCAGGCAGGGAACACTGAAGCTTTCTTT
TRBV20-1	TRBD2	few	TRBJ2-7	CSAKTSRSSYEQYF	TGCAGTGCTAAGACTAGCCGAAGCTCCTACGAGCAGTACTTC
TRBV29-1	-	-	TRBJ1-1	CSVEVAVKNTEAFF	TGCAGCGTTGAAGTCGCAGTAAAGAACACTGAAGCTTTCTTT
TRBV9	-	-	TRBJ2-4	CASSVEDTYGQYF	TGTGCCAGCAGCGTAGAGGACACCTACGGGCAGTACTTC
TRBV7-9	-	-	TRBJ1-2	CASSLAGGDGYTF	TGTGCCAGCAGCTTAGCAGGGGGGGATGGCTACACCTTC
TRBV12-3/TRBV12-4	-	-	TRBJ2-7	CASKQPGPRNEQYF	TGTGCCAGCAAACAACCGGGACCCCGGAATGAGCAGTACTTC
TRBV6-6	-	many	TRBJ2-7	CASGDGSSYEQYF	TGTGCCAGCGGGGACGGAAGCTCCTACGAGCAGTACTTC
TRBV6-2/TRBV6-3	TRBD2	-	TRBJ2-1	CASSYTIAGSSYNEQFF	TGTGCCAGCAGTTATACCATAGCGGGGAGCTCCTACAATGAGCAGTTCTTC
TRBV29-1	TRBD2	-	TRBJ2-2	CSVGELADTGELFF	TGCAGCGTTGGAGAACTAGCGGACACCGGGGAGCTGTTTTTT
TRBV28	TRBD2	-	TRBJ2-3	CATLFSGTRGRDTQYF	TGTGCCACTCTATTTAGCGGGACCAGAGGTCGAGATACGCAGTATTTT
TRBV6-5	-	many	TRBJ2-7	CASTVSGLSPGYEQYF	TGTGCCAGCACCGTATCCGGCCTTTCGCCGGGGTACGAGCAGTACTTC
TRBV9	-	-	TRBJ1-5	CASSVGPGDWDGNQPQHF	TGTGCCAGCAGCGTAGGTCCAGGGGACTGGGACGGGAATCAGCCCCAGCATTTT
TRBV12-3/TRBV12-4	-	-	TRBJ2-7	CASHKGDYNEQYF	TGTGCCAGCCATAAGGGGGACTACAATGAGCAGTACTTC
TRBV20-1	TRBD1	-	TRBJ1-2	CSAREQGWGYGYTF	TGCAGTGCTAGAGAACAGGGGTGGGGCTATGGCTACACCTTC
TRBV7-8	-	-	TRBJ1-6	CASSLGGLFNSPLHF	TGTGCCAGCAGCTTAGGGGGACTTTTCAACTCACCCCTCCACTTT
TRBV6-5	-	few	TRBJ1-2	CASSYRGFGGYTF	TGTGCCAGCAGTTACAGGGGGTTCGGTGGCTACACCTTC
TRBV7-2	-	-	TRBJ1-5	CASSLGGWGAFITPQHF	TGTGCCAGCAGCTTAGGCGGGTGGGGGGCATTTATAACGCCCCAGCATTTT
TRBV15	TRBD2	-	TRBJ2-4	CATSGRAGGVDIQYF	TGTGCCACCAGCGGCAGAGCGGGAGGAGTAGACATTCAGTACTTC
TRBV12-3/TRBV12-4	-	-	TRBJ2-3	CATVTDTQYF	TGTGCCACCGTAACAGATACGCAGTATTTT
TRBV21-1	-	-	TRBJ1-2	CASSCGTNYGYTF	TGTGCCAGCAGTTGCGGAACTAACTATGGCTACACCTTC
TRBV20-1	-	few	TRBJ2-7	CSARERPVVFEQYF	TGCAGTGCTAGAGAGCGGCCCGTTGTCTTCGAGCAGTACTTC
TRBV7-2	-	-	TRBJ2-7	CASSPRGGYEQYF	TGTGCCAGCAGTCCTCGGGGCGGATACGAGCAGTACTTC
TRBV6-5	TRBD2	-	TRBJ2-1	CASSYWASGGSYNEQFF	TGTGCCAGCAGTTACTGGGCTAGCGGGGGGTCCTACAATGAGCAGTTCTTC
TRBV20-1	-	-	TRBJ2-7	CSATPQSYEQYF	TGCAGTGCTACCCCACAGTCCTACGAGCAGTACTTC
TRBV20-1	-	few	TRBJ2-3	CSPRQSSTDTQYF	TGCAGTCCCCGACAGAGTAGCACAGATACGCAGTATTTT
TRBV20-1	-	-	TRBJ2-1	CSAPLPEGARTSKVFSYNEQFF	TGCAGTGCCCCGCTCCCGGAGGGGGCCCGGACTAGTAAAGTTTTCTCCTACAATGAGCAGTTCTTC
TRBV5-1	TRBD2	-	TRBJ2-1	CASSLSAGDNEQFF	TGCGCCAGCAGCTTGTCGGCGGGGGACAATGAGCAGTTCTTC
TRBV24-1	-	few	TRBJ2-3	CATGQGSTDTQYF	TGTGCCACCGGTCAGGGGTCCACAGATACGCAGTATTTT
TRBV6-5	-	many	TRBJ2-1	CASRGWDEQFF	TGTGCCAGCCGGGGATGGGATGAGCAGTTCTTC